These 8 T cell receptor beta chains were sequenced from one sample in a study of kidney transplant recipient with SARS-CoV-2 infection (TCRdb year 2021). The instrument given in TCRdb is Illumina MiSeq. TCRdb trimmed the raw reads at Q25, called clones with MiXCR and kept productive beta chains. CDR3 protein sequences are deduplicated, and each keeps its most common genes and DNA. Recorded for this sample are 250,000 or so distinct CDR3 sequences; more than 25% of them occurred a single time. Together, the top ten hold 7% to 8% of the sample. The time point label here, explained by the study, means: pre-pandemic baseline sample and day 111 after first positive SARS-CoV-2 test. The sample in question was a blood sample, obtained at baseline and around day 110 from a kidney transplant recipient. These receptors all stem from a male patient in his 30s who had COVID-19 and was a kidney transplant recipient. Some T cells seen after a transplant may have their origin in the graft donor.

The table lists this clonotype with a few counts. V is TRBV12-3 or TRBV12-4 and J is TRBJ2-1; possibly TRBD2 for D (5 bases). V was trimmed by 4 bases and J by 0 bases, leaving 10 bases between them. This CDR3 region has 15 residues. The CDR3, as DNA: TGTGCCAGCAGTTCGGAGCGGTACTCCTACAATGAGCAGTTCTTC. Its translation: CASSSERYSYNEQFF.

Points on this clonotype: Given a much more abundant clone one base away, this may be a read error. This chain links TRBV7-2 with TRBJ2-7; 10 bases match TRBD2. After removal of 6 bases from V and 4 bases from J, the junction contained 6 bases not matched to a gene. Germline lookup yields CDR1 SGHTA and CDR2 FQGNSA. The CDR3 sequence is 14 residues long. The DNA of the CDR3 is TGTGCCAGCAGATTAAGACTAGCGGGTTACGAGCAGTACTTC. Its protein is CASRLRLAGYEQYF.

With regard to this clonotype: A much larger clone differs by one base, so this may be a read error. The V and J genes are TRBV7-8 and TRBJ1-5, with TRBD1 matching 7 bases. Germline-derived CDR1 and CDR2 are SGHVS and FQNEAQ. The CDR3 is made up of 18 amino acids. CDR3 in amino acids: CASSLIRQGVHSNQPQRF. The CDR3 DNA sequence: TGTGCCAGCAGCTTAATCAGGCAGGGGGTGCATAGCAATCAGCCCCAGCGTTTT.

This clonotype came up once. A far larger clone is only one base removed, so a read error is likely. The V gene is TRBV6-6, the J gene TRBJ1-1; D ambiguous. Germline CDR1 is MNHNY and CDR2 is SVGAGI (reference sequence). The CDR3 consists of 14 residues. Trimming removed 5 bases from V and 2 bases from J, with 12 bases in between. The CDR3 spells CASSLETVNTEAFF. CDR3 coding DNA: TGTGCCAGCAGTCTGGAGACGGTTAACACTGAAGCTTTCTTT.

This clonotype was picked up many times. The J gene is TRBJ1-5, the V gene TRBV7-2; a weak D match, TRBD1 (6 bases). The CDR3 is 15 residues long. The germline V and J ends were trimmed by 3 bases and 5 bases, with 14 bases remaining between them. Germline values: CDR1 SGHTA, CDR2 FQGNSA. The DNA for the CDR3 is TGTGCCAGCAGCTTCGAACAGGGAGGATATCAGCCCCAGCATTTT. Translated, it gives CASSFEQGGYQPQHF. Using reference TRBV7-2 and TRBJ1-5 for the parts outside the CDR3, the full variable domain is GAGVSQSPSNKVTEKGKDVELRCDPISGHTALYWYRQSLGQGLEFLIYFQGNSAPDKSGLPSDRFSAERTGGSVSTLTIQRTQQEDSAVYLCASSFEQGGYQPQHFGDGTRLSIL.

At least ten counts were recorded for this clonotype. This rearrangement joins TRBV4-3 to TRBJ1-2; D remains unclear. In germline, CDR1 is LGHNA, CDR2 YSLEER. V was cut by 5 bases and J by 4 bases, with 23 bases left in between. CDR3 length: 17 residues. The CDR3 sequence: CASSVVGGRRKTYGYTF. CDR3 in DNA: TGCGCCAGCAGCGTTGTGGGAGGACGTCGAAAGACCTATGGCTACACCTTC.

This clonotype was observed at least ten times. The DNA is left out, because the CDR3 cannot be placed on it with certainty; the CDR3 is given as TCRdb lists it. V usage is TRBV7-5 and J usage is TRBJ1-2. TRBV7-5 is reported as a pseudogene. The CDR3 comprises 19 residues, both ends counted. Here the CDR3 reads CISVPECAHEVGKTYGYTF.

This clonotype has ten or more counts. J is TRBJ1-1 and V is TRBV7-3, with D uncertain. V dropped 6 bases and J dropped 0 bases, with 8 bases sitting between them. This CDR3 comprises 13 residues. The V gene's germline CDR1 is SGHTA and CDR2 FQGTGA. The CDR3 region has the DNA TGTGCCAGCAGGTTAGAAGTGAACACTGAAGCTTTCTTT. Translation: CASRLEVNTEAFF.